Listed below are T cell receptor beta chains from one sample, sequenced in a study of blood T cell repertoires in COVID-19. The table came from immunoSEQ multiplex PCR; TCRdb's copy has only in-frame clones and leaves some out. The table includes approximately 200,000 clones, around nine tenths detected once. The specimen was peripheral blood. These receptor sequences come from a man aged 60-69 years who had recovered from COVID-19. Both conserved end residues are part of each CDR3. A D gene is named only where the DNA matches it firmly. Clone sizes are given selectively: once, few, many, or a class where the clone is expanded.

TGTGCCACCCAAGGGAGGGGCCCTGAAGCTTTCTTT	CATQGRGPEAFF	-	TRBV7-9	TRBJ1-1	-
TGTGCCAGCAGCTTAGACGTAGGGGGCACATATGGCTACACCTTC	CASSLDVGGTYGYTF	-	TRBV7-6	TRBJ1-2	TRBD1
TGTGCCAGCAGTCAGCGAGGGAAGGGCAATCAGCCCCAGCATTTT	CASSQRGKGNQPQHF	-	TRBV28	TRBJ1-5	-
TGTGCCTGGAGTGGGGGCGGTTTCGGCCTGACTAATGAAAAACTGTTTTTT	CAWSGGGFGLTNEKLFF	few	TRBV30	TRBJ1-4	-
TGTGCCAGCAGCCCTGCGGCAAGGTCCGGGGAGCTGTTTTTT	CASSPAARSGELFF	-	TRBV5-8	TRBJ2-2	-
TGTGCCAGCAGCCCCGGGGTAGCGGGAGGGGTCAATGAGCAGTTCTTC	CASSPGVAGGVNEQFF	few	TRBV3-1/TRBV3-2	TRBJ2-1	TRBD2
TGCAGCGTTGATCAAGGGCGGGGCCAGCTAACCGGGGAGCTGTTTTTT	CSVDQGRGQLTGELFF	-	TRBV29-1	TRBJ2-2	-
TGTGCCAGCAGCCAAGATCCGGGACAGGAGTTGCTTAGCTCTGGAAACACCATATATTTT	CASSQDPGQELLSSGNTIYF	once	TRBV14	TRBJ1-3	TRBD1
TGTGCCAGCAGCCGCTGGGACAGCAACGACAATGAGCAGTTCTTC	CASSRWDSNDNEQFF	-	TRBV3-1/TRBV3-2	TRBJ2-1	TRBD1
TGTGCCAGCAGCTTAGGGCAGGGGGGCTATGGCTACACCTTC	CASSLGQGGYGYTF	-	TRBV7-2	TRBJ1-2	TRBD1
TGTGCCAGCAGCCTCGACAGGGTTGGGAAGGCTGGAAACACCATATATTTT	CASSLDRVGKAGNTIYF	-	TRBV13	TRBJ1-3	TRBD1
TGTGCCAGCAGCCGCCGGGACAGGATCTATGGCTACACCTTC	CASSRRDRIYGYTF	-	TRBV21-1	TRBJ1-2	-
TGTGCCAGCAGCACCTCGGACAGGGCCGACTATGGCTACACCTTC	CASSTSDRADYGYTF	-	TRBV13	TRBJ1-2	TRBD1
TGCGCCAGCAGTGAGAGCCGACTAGCGGGAGAATTGGTTGAGCAGTTCTTC	CASSESRLAGELVEQFF	-	TRBV10-2	TRBJ2-1	TRBD2
TGTGCCAGCAGTTTACGTCTAGCGGGAGGAACTGTTGGCTCCTACGAGCAGTACTTC	CASSLRLAGGTVGSYEQYF	-	TRBV27	TRBJ2-7	TRBD2
TGTGCCAGTAGCGGATCACAGGGGGTCGGTGGCTACACCTTC	CASSGSQGVGGYTF	-	TRBV19	TRBJ1-2	TRBD1
TGTGCCATCAGTGAGTCGTCCTCGGGTCTGGGCACAGATACGCAGTATTTT	CAISESSSGLGTDTQYF	-	TRBV10-3	TRBJ2-3	-